The rows below give T cell receptor beta chains drawn from one sample of a study of CD8 T cells in ankylosing spondylitis. From the 5' RACE reads, TCRdb called clonotypes with MiXCR, one entry per CDR3 protein. The sample comprises fewer than 350,000 distinct CDR3 sequences, roughly 12% of which are singletons, and roughly 9.2% rests with the top ten. Sequences were obtained from blood, either unsorted or a sorted T cell fraction (not recorded which). These receptors all stem from a female donor with ankylosing spondylitis or in good health (not recorded which). The CDR3 runs from the conserved cysteine through the conserved F or W. The D gene is left open where the match is weak. Rows may omit the clone size; those that give it use once, few, many or a size class.

length: 16
size: many
D: TRBD2
J: TRBJ2-7
V: TRBV12-3/TRBV12-4
DNA: TGTGCCAGCAGTTTCCAAATAGCGGGAACCACCTACGAGCAGTACTTC
CDR3: CASSFQIAGTTYEQYF

length: 15
size: few
D: -
J: TRBJ2-1
V: TRBV5-1
DNA: TGCGCCAGCAGCTTTGCGGGGACGACCTACAATGAGCAGTTCTTC
CDR3: CASSFAGTTYNEQFF

length: 15
size: many
D: -
J: TRBJ1-4
V: TRBV20-1
DNA: TGCAGTACGGACCTAGGGAGGGTTGCTAATGAAAAACTGTTTTTT
CDR3: CSTDLGRVANEKLFF

length: 15
size: few
D: -
J: TRBJ2-5
V: TRBV20-1
DNA: TGCAGTGCTAGACCCCGGGACTCAAGTCAGGAGACCCAGTACTTC
CDR3: CSARPRDSSQETQYF

length: 15
size: many
D: TRBD2
J: TRBJ2-1
V: TRBV12-3/TRBV12-4
DNA: TGTGCCAGCACCCCGACTAGCGGGTTTTACAATGAGCAGTTCTTC
CDR3: CASTPTSGFYNEQFF

length: 18
size: -
D: TRBD1
J: TRBJ2-5
V: TRBV27
DNA: TGTGCCAGCAGTTTATCGCGTCCGGACAGGGTACCCCAAGAGACCCAGTACTTC
CDR3: CASSLSRPDRVPQETQYF

length: 13
size: many
D: -
J: TRBJ2-5
V: TRBV5-8
DNA: TGTGCCAGCAGCTTAGACTGGGAAGAGACCCAGTACTTC
CDR3: CASSLDWEETQYF

length: 17
size: many
D: -
J: TRBJ2-4
V: TRBV3-1
DNA: TGTGCCAGCAGCCCATTTCGGGGGGCTCTAGCCAAAAACATTCAGTACTTC
CDR3: CASSPFRGALAKNIQYF

length: 12
size: many
D: -
J: TRBJ2-5
V: TRBV20-1
DNA: TGCAGTGCTAGCGGGATTTTGGAGACCCAGTACTTC
CDR3: CSASGILETQYF

length: 13
size: -
D: -
J: TRBJ1-6
V: TRBV7-2
DNA: TGTGCCAGCAGCGCTACCTTTAATTCACCCCTCCACTTT
CDR3: CASSATFNSPLHF

length: 17
size: many
D: TRBD2
J: TRBJ2-3
V: TRBV7-8
DNA: TGTGCCAGCAGCTCATTAACTAGCGGGGGCCACACAGATACGCAGTATTTT
CDR3: CASSSLTSGGHTDTQYF

length: 13
size: many
D: -
J: TRBJ2-3
V: TRBV29-1
DNA: TGCAGCGTTGTGTTGGGGGGAGCAGATACGCAGTATTTT
CDR3: CSVVLGGADTQYF

length: 15
size: -
D: -
J: TRBJ2-7
V: TRBV12-3/TRBV12-4
DNA: TGTGCCAGCGGCCACGCTGGACCGAGTACGTACGAGCAGTACTTC
CDR3: CASGHAGPSTYEQYF

length: 16
size: -
D: -
J: TRBJ2-7
V: TRBV6-1
DNA: TGTGCCAGCAGTGAAGGGAGGGGACAATCATACTACGAGCAGTACTTC
CDR3: CASSEGRGQSYYEQYF

length: 17
size: many
D: TRBD2
J: TRBJ2-7
V: TRBV6-5
DNA: TGTGCCAGCAGTTACTCGACACCCGGGACTATTGGCTACGAGCAGTACTTC
CDR3: CASSYSTPGTIGYEQYF

length: 17
size: few
D: -
J: TRBJ1-3
V: TRBV28
DNA: TGTGCCAGCAGTTTATCGGCAGGGCCCCTCTCTGGAAACACCATATATTTT
CDR3: CASSLSAGPLSGNTIYF

length: 15
size: -
D: -
J: TRBJ1-2
V: TRBV11-1
DNA: TGTGCCAGCAGCTTAGAGAGCGTTTTCAAGTATGGCTACACCTTC
CDR3: CASSLESVFKYGYTF

length: 16
size: -
D: -
J: TRBJ2-1
V: TRBV5-1
DNA: TGCGGCAGCAGCTTGGATGGGACGAGCTCCTACAATGAGCAGTTCTTC
CDR3: CGSSLDGTSSYNEQFF

length: 15
size: many
D: -
J: TRBJ2-1
V: TRBV20-1
DNA: TGCAGTGCTAGAGATCCCTTGAGCTCCTACAATGAGCAGTTCTTC
CDR3: CSARDPLSSYNEQFF

length: 14
size: many
D: TRBD1
J: TRBJ1-5
V: TRBV12-3/TRBV12-4
DNA: TGTGCCAGCAGTTTAGAGGGGGCGCGGCAGCCCCAGCATTTT
CDR3: CASSLEGARQPQHF